This T cell receptor beta chain is from a study of shared clonotypes between healthy human individuals. The CDR3 extends over 13 amino acids. Germline CDR1 is MNHNY and CDR2 is SVGAGI (reference sequence). Trimming took off 0 bases at V and 2 bases at J, with 4 bases between the two ends. Profiled with immunoSEQ multiplex PCR; TCRdb holds only in-frame clones, not every one. The table has 1,500,000 or so clones, roughly 98.5% seen once. Sequenced sample: naive CD4+ T cells sorted from blood. Subset defined: CD45RA+ positively selected. The receptor comes from a man younger than 45 in good health. The rearrangement uses TRBV6-6 and TRBJ2-5, with D unresolved. Here the CDR3 DNA reads TGTGCCAGCAGTTACTCGTGGCAAGAGACCCAGTACTTC. This codes for CASSYSWQETQYF.